This T cell receptor (beta chain) was sequenced for a study of cytomegalovirus exposure and HLA in healthy donors. PCR employed 60 Vbeta and 13 Jbeta primers. Profiled with immunoSEQ multiplex PCR; TCRdb holds only in-frame clones, not every one. The sample has under 200,000 clones; just under 80% are singletons. This CDR3 spans 14 amino acids. Germline-derived CDR1 and CDR2 are SGHRS and YFSETQ. Trimming pared 5 bases from V and 10 bases from J, leaving 21 bases between. In this sample, this clone turned up once. J is TRBJ1-2 and V is TRBV5-1; D gene unclear. Material: PBMCs. The clonotype comes from a woman aged 40-49 years in good health and CMV-seropositive. The CDR3 is CASSLGPEGDVYTF. The CDR3 DNA follows: TGCGCCAGCAGTCTCGGACCCGAGGGCGATGTCTACACCTTC.